This TCR beta chain was obtained from a study of blood T cell repertoires in COVID-19. TCRdb's copy holds only in-frame clones and misses some; the assay was immunoSEQ multiplex PCR. The table records over 250,000 clones, approximately 89% of them present only once. This CDR3 region has 13 residues. Deletions cut 9 bases from V and 2 bases from J, with 14 bases between. Germline V gene lookup returns CDR1 SGHRS and CDR2 YFSETQ. Sample: peripheral blood. The chain is built from TRBV5-1 and TRBJ1-1; possible D gene TRBD1, 5 bases. This TCR derives from a woman aged 45-65 years with acute or convalescent COVID-19. The CDR3 DNA reads as TGCGCCACCACCGACCAGGGAAACACTGAAGCTTTCTTT. Protein product: CATTDQGNTEAFF.